A selection of T cell receptor beta chains follows, all from one sample in a study of cytomegalovirus exposure and HLA in healthy donors. Here immunoSEQ multiplex PCR was the method, and the copy in TCRdb shows in-frame clones only, minus some. The sample consists of under 200,000 clones, roughly 84% of them appearing once. The material sequenced was PBMCs. The source is a man aged 25 to 40 in good health and CMV-seronegative. The CDR3 runs from the conserved cysteine through the conserved F or W. Each record gives: D gene, V gene, J gene, clone size, CDR3 protein, CDR3 DNA. The D gene is left open where the match is weak. Clone size is shown for a subset of rows, as once, few, many or a class of expanded clone.

d_gene: TRBD2; v_gene: TRBV7-7; j_gene: TRBJ2-5; abundance: -; CDR3aa: CASSLTSGGETQYF; CDR3nt: TGTGCTAGCAGCTTAACTAGCGGGGGGGAGACCCAGTACTTC
d_gene: -; v_gene: TRBV4-1; j_gene: TRBJ2-2; abundance: -; CDR3aa: CASSQEALLGTVTTGELFF; CDR3nt: TGCGCCAGCAGCCAAGAGGCACTCTTGGGGACTGTAACGACCGGGGAGCTGTTTTTT
d_gene: TRBD1; v_gene: TRBV7-7; j_gene: TRBJ2-1; abundance: -; CDR3aa: CASSLGQGNEQFF; CDR3nt: TGTGCCAGCAGTCTCGGACAGGGAAATGAGCAGTTCTTC
d_gene: -; v_gene: TRBV7-9; j_gene: TRBJ2-5; abundance: -; CDR3aa: CASRGIGWETQYF; CDR3nt: TGTGCCAGCAGAGGAATCGGGTGGGAGACCCAGTACTTC
d_gene: -; v_gene: TRBV6-5; j_gene: TRBJ1-1; abundance: -; CDR3aa: CAVQGGGNTEAFF; CDR3nt: TGTGCCGTACAGGGTGGAGGGAACACTGAAGCTTTCTTT
d_gene: TRBD1; v_gene: TRBV9; j_gene: TRBJ2-6; abundance: -; CDR3aa: CASSAKDRVFLSANVLTF; CDR3nt: TGTGCCAGCAGCGCTAAGGACAGGGTTTTCCTCTCGGCCAACGTCCTGACTTTC
d_gene: TRBD2; v_gene: TRBV29-1; j_gene: TRBJ2-1; abundance: -; CDR3aa: CSVRVAGAHNEQFF; CDR3nt: TGCAGCGTTCGAGTAGCGGGGGCCCACAATGAGCAGTTCTTC
d_gene: -; v_gene: TRBV6-5; j_gene: TRBJ2-7; abundance: -; CDR3aa: CASSYRHGNEQYF; CDR3nt: TGTGCCAGCAGTTACCGACACGGCAACGAGCAGTACTTC
d_gene: TRBD2; v_gene: TRBV11-2; j_gene: TRBJ2-1; abundance: -; CDR3aa: CASSFPGGAILQFF; CDR3nt: TGTGCCAGCAGCTTCCCGGGGGGGGCCATACTACAGTTCTTC
d_gene: -; v_gene: TRBV27; j_gene: TRBJ2-1; abundance: -; CDR3aa: CASSLTASYNEQFF; CDR3nt: TGTGCCAGCAGTTTGACAGCATCCTACAATGAGCAGTTCTTC
d_gene: TRBD1; v_gene: TRBV10-3; j_gene: TRBJ2-3; abundance: -; CDR3aa: CAISGQAVFFDTQYF; CDR3nt: TGTGCCATCAGCGGACAGGCCGTTTTTTTTGATACGCAGTATTTT
d_gene: -; v_gene: TRBV7-9; j_gene: TRBJ2-4; abundance: -; CDR3aa: CASSYRAAKNIQYF; CDR3nt: TGTGCCAGCAGCTATCGCGCAGCCAAAAACATTCAGTACTTC
d_gene: TRBD1; v_gene: TRBV7-9; j_gene: TRBJ2-3; abundance: -; CDR3aa: CASIGTGGPLTDTQYF; CDR3nt: TGTGCCAGCATCGGGACAGGGGGTCCCCTCACAGATACGCAGTATTTT
d_gene: TRBD2; v_gene: TRBV4-2; j_gene: TRBJ2-3; abundance: -; CDR3aa: CASSQDGDYSTDTQYF; CDR3nt: TGTGCCAGCAGCCAAGATGGGGACTACAGCACAGATACGCAGTATTTT
d_gene: -; v_gene: TRBV2; j_gene: TRBJ2-7; abundance: -; CDR3aa: CASIESGPYEQYF; CDR3nt: TGTGCCAGCATCGAGTCGGGTCCCTACGAGCAGTACTTC
d_gene: -; v_gene: TRBV20-1; j_gene: TRBJ2-5; abundance: -; CDR3aa: CSARVEETQYF; CDR3nt: TGCAGTGCTAGAGTGGAGGAGACCCAGTACTTC
d_gene: TRBD2; v_gene: TRBV5-4; j_gene: TRBJ2-3; abundance: -; CDR3aa: CASSLGLAGGDTQYF; CDR3nt: TGTGCCAGCAGCTTGGGACTAGCGGGGGGAGATACGCAGTATTTT
d_gene: -; v_gene: TRBV28; j_gene: TRBJ2-7; abundance: -; CDR3aa: CASKKGQGRAYEQYF; CDR3nt: TGTGCCAGCAAAAAGGGGCAGGGTAGGGCCTACGAGCAGTACTTC
d_gene: -; v_gene: TRBV6-5; j_gene: TRBJ2-3; abundance: -; CDR3aa: CASRPTGYSTDTQYF; CDR3nt: TGTGCCAGCAGACCTACAGGGTATAGCACAGATACGCAGTATTTT
d_gene: TRBD1; v_gene: TRBV7-8; j_gene: TRBJ1-6; abundance: -; CDR3aa: CASSLARTGPNSPLHF; CDR3nt: TGTGCCAGCAGCTTAGCCCGGACAGGTCCTAATTCACCCCTCCACTTT
d_gene: TRBD1; v_gene: TRBV27; j_gene: TRBJ1-4; abundance: -; CDR3aa: CASSSDRGTTKLFF; CDR3nt: TGTGCCAGCAGTTCAGACAGGGGGACTACAAAACTGTTTTTT
d_gene: TRBD2; v_gene: TRBV7-8; j_gene: TRBJ2-1; abundance: -; CDR3aa: CASSYASGANEQFF; CDR3nt: TGTGCCAGCAGCTATGCTAGCGGGGCAAATGAGCAGTTCTTC
d_gene: TRBD1; v_gene: TRBV27; j_gene: TRBJ2-1; abundance: -; CDR3aa: CASSQPGDRGQFF; CDR3nt: TGTGCCAGCAGCCAACCCGGGGACAGGGGGCAGTTCTTC
d_gene: -; v_gene: TRBV2; j_gene: TRBJ1-5; abundance: -; CDR3aa: CASSEALWGGQPQHF; CDR3nt: TGTGCCAGCAGTGAAGCGCTTTGGGGAGGTCAGCCCCAGCATTTT
d_gene: -; v_gene: TRBV5-1; j_gene: TRBJ2-7; abundance: -; CDR3aa: CASSSNYEQYF; CDR3nt: TGCGCCAGCAGCTCTAACTACGAGCAGTACTTC
d_gene: TRBD1; v_gene: TRBV7-9; j_gene: TRBJ1-2; abundance: -; CDR3aa: CASSARDRDGYTF; CDR3nt: TGTGCCAGCAGCGCTCGGGACAGGGATGGCTACACCTTC
d_gene: -; v_gene: TRBV11-2; j_gene: TRBJ1-6; abundance: -; CDR3aa: CASSPTGRRGSSPLHF; CDR3nt: TGTGCCAGCAGCCCCACCGGACGGAGGGGTAGTTCACCCCTCCACTTT
d_gene: TRBD2; v_gene: TRBV13; j_gene: TRBJ2-7; abundance: -; CDR3aa: CASSASGGAYWEQYF; CDR3nt: TGTGCCAGCAGCGCTAGCGGGGGGGCGTATTGGGAGCAGTACTTC
d_gene: TRBD2; v_gene: TRBV19; j_gene: TRBJ2-6; abundance: -; CDR3aa: CASSQAGGSPGANVLTF; CDR3nt: TGTGCCAGTAGTCAAGCGGGAGGGTCCCCAGGGGCCAACGTCCTGACTTTC
d_gene: -; v_gene: TRBV29-1; j_gene: TRBJ2-7; abundance: -; CDR3aa: CSVGGTYEQYF; CDR3nt: TGCAGCGTGGGGGGAACCTACGAGCAGTACTTC
d_gene: -; v_gene: TRBV29-1; j_gene: TRBJ2-7; abundance: -; CDR3aa: CSVQEGGGESYEQYF; CDR3nt: TGCAGCGTTCAAGAAGGGGGAGGGGAATCCTACGAGCAGTACTTC
d_gene: -; v_gene: TRBV25-1; j_gene: TRBJ2-3; abundance: -; CDR3aa: CASSPGLSYTQYF; CDR3nt: TGTGCCAGCAGTCCTGGGCTGTCTTATACGCAGTATTTT
d_gene: TRBD2; v_gene: TRBV6-1; j_gene: TRBJ2-3; abundance: few; CDR3aa: CASSDLLAGGADTQYF; CDR3nt: TGTGCCAGCAGTGATTTACTAGCGGGGGGGGCGGATACGCAGTATTTT
d_gene: TRBD1; v_gene: TRBV6-1; j_gene: TRBJ2-7; abundance: few; CDR3aa: CASSEETGSAYEQYF; CDR3nt: TGTGCCAGCAGTGAAGAGACAGGGTCCGCCTACGAGCAGTACTTC
d_gene: -; v_gene: TRBV10-3; j_gene: TRBJ1-5; abundance: -; CDR3aa: CAISESGGPNQPQHF; CDR3nt: TGTGCCATCAGTGAGTCCGGGGGGCCCAATCAGCCCCAGCATTTT
d_gene: -; v_gene: TRBV5-1; j_gene: TRBJ2-5; abundance: -; CDR3aa: CASSAAGNQETQYF; CDR3nt: TGCGCCAGCAGCGCGGCCGGGAACCAAGAGACCCAGTACTTC
d_gene: TRBD1; v_gene: TRBV27; j_gene: TRBJ1-2; abundance: -; CDR3aa: CASRTHRDRVNYGYTF; CDR3nt: TGTGCCAGCAGGACTCACCGGGACAGGGTTAACTATGGCTACACCTTC
d_gene: -; v_gene: TRBV27; j_gene: TRBJ1-6; abundance: -; CDR3aa: CASSLWGGSYNSPLHF; CDR3nt: TGTGCCAGCAGTTTATGGGGGGGGTCCTATAATTCACCCCTCCACTTT
d_gene: -; v_gene: TRBV18; j_gene: TRBJ1-1; abundance: -; CDR3aa: CASSPQELHPTSNTEAFF; CDR3nt: TGTGCCAGCTCACCTCAAGAGCTACACCCGACTTCAAACACTGAAGCTTTCTTT